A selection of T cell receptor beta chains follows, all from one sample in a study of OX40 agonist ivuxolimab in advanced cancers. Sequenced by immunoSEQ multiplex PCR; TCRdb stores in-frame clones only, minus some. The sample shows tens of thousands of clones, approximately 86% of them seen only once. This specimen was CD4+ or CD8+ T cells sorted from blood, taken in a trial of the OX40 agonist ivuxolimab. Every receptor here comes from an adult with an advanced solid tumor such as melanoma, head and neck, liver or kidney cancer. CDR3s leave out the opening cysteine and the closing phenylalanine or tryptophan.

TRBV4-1	ASSRRQGDNGYT
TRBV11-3	ASSLDQWTGNTEAF
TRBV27	ASTSGLAGSSGGTDTQY
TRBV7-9	ASSLGDRGLSNYGYT
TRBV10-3	AITPGTEKSGAF
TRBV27	ASSFLGGTAAGGQY
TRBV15	ATSRDGTREKLF
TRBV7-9	ASSLAGSRQRRGDTEAF
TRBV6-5	ASSYSNVANTIY
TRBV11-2	ASSLVGAGGT
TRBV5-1	ASSPTGTYTDTQY
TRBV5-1	ASSTGQETYEQY
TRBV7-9	ASSLIGAGGPLYEQF
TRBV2	ASSTLSRGKGGYT
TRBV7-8	ASSLAGADTQY
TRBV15	ATSRVENTEAF
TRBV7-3	ASSLRGGTDTQY
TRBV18	ASSPSRASLNTEAF
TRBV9	ASSTQTGRGYT
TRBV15	ATSRDGPRYGYT
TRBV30	AWINYRDRGSAQPQH
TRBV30	AWSGGRVYEQY
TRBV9	ASSATGQGTYEQY
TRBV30	ACRLGNTEAF
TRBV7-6	ASSLPGQNQPQH
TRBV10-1	ASSDDRTNEKLF
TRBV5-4	ASSSPRDTPEKLF
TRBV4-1	ASSQPRGQGGRRNTEAF
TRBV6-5	ASSSSQGSDTQY
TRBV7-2	ASRIGGGNYEQY
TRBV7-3	ASSEPGQRVTEAF
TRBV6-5	ASSTGAGTQY
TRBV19	ASSMGRISNSPLH
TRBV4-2	ASSQGGQGSDEQF